What follows are 10 T cell receptor beta chains derived from one specimen sequenced in a study of blood T cell repertoires in COVID-19. Using immunoSEQ multiplex PCR, the repertoire was profiled, and TCRdb retains in-frame clones only, with some absent. The table shows some 140,000 clones, with roughly four fifths occurring only once. The specimen was peripheral blood. The origin of the receptors is a woman aged 55-69 years with acute or convalescent COVID-19.

V and J are TRBV30 and TRBJ1-1; 7 bases align to TRBD1. Germline V gene sequence: CDR1 GTSNPN, CDR2 SVGIG (reference sequence). This CDR3 has 15 amino acids. Trimming took 1 base from V and 0 from J; bases not matched to a gene: 5. CDR3: CAWSGQGSLNTEAFF. Here the CDR3 DNA reads TGTGCCTGGAGTGGACAGGGAAGTCTGAACACTGAAGCTTTCTTT.

This sequence joins TRBV29-1 and TRBJ1-1; D might be TRBD1 (5 bases). Germline V lookup: CDR1 SQVTM, CDR2 ANQGSEA. CDR3 length equals 13 residues. Trimming took off 7 bases at V and 4 bases at J, with 16 bases between the two ends. DNA for the CDR3: TGCAGCGGACAAATCGGGGGGAGCACTGAAGCTTTCTTT. Residues: CSGQIGGSTEAFF.

The chain has TRBV9 and TRBJ2-2; 8 bases match TRBD2. CDR3 size: 15 residues. Germline-derived CDR1 and CDR2 are SGDLS and YYNGEE. After removal of 1 base from V and 1 base from J, the junction contained 0 bases not matched to a gene. CDR3 residues: CASSVLAGNTGELFF. In DNA, the CDR3 is TGTGCCAGCAGCGTACTAGCGGGGAACACCGGGGAGCTGTTTTTT.

The DNA of the CDR3 is TGTGCCAGCAGTTACTCGGTCCTATGGAGGTTAGGTGCGAATGAGCAGTTCTTC. This translates into CASSYSVLWRLGANEQFF. The gene calls are TRBV6-2 or TRBV6-3 and TRBJ2-1; D perhaps matches TRBD2 (5 bases). CDR3 length equals 18 residues. V lost 0 bases, J lost 7 bases, and 22 bases lay in between. Germline V gene lookup returns CDR1 MNHEY and CDR2 SVGEGT.

This clone was picked up a small number of times. The gene calls are TRBV7-9 and TRBJ1-2; a weak D match, TRBD1 (5 bases). Germline V gives CDR1 SEHNR, CDR2 FQNEAQ (reference sequence). V gave up 1 base and J gave up 8 bases, with 14 bases separating them. CDR3 length: 14 amino acids. The CDR3 region has the DNA TGTGCCAGCAGCTTAGAACGGACAAATTCCGGCTACACCTTC. Translating it yields CASSLERTNSGYTF. Full variable domain (rest looked up from reference TRBV7-9 and TRBJ1-2): DTGVSQNPRHKITKRGQNVTFRCDPISEHNRLYWYRQTLGQGPEFLTYFQNEAQLEKSRLLSDRFSAERPKGSFSTLEIQRTEQGDSAMYLCASSLERTNSGYTFGSGTRLTVV.

The chain combines TRBV18 with TRBJ2-7, with D hard to call. The CDR3 is made up of 13 amino acids. Trimming pared 3 bases from V and 3 bases from J, leaving 9 bases between. Germline CDR1 and CDR2: KGHSH and LQKENI. The CDR3 nucleotides are TGTGCCAGCTCACCGTCCGTTAACTACGAGCAGTACGTC. Protein: CASSPSVNYEQYV.

This clone was observed a single time. The chain links TRBV19 to TRBJ1-6, with D possibly being TRBD1 (6 bases). Germline-derived CDR1 and CDR2 are LNHDA and SQIVND (reference sequence). The CDR3 contains 14 residues. V was clipped by 5 bases and J by 8 bases, with 13 bases between them. CDR3 residues: CASSVRTEYSPLHF. The CDR3 DNA follows: TGTGCCAGTAGTGTGAGGACAGAATATTCACCCCTCCACTTT.

This clone has just one count. The V gene is TRBV19, the J gene TRBJ1-6, with TRBD1 matching 7 bases. Trimming took 10 bases from V and 6 from J; bases not matched to a gene: 9. CDR1 LNHDA and CDR2 SQIVND come from the germline V gene (reference sequence). This CDR3 has 14 amino acids. CDR3 bases: TGTGCCACGACAGGGCAGAACGGTAATTCACCCCTCCACTTT. Its translation is CATTGQNGNSPLHF.

The V and J genes are TRBV19 and TRBJ1-5; tentative D call: TRBD1 (6 bases). This CDR3 comprises 16 residues. Trimming left V 5 bases short and J 9 bases short, with 23 bases between. Germline V CDR1 and CDR2: LNHDA, SQIVND (reference sequence). The CDR3 DNA follows: TGTGCCAGTAGTGTCCGATCAGGGGTGGGGTTGATGCCCCAGCATTTT. This gives the protein CASSVRSGVGLMPQHF.

This clone has a handful of counts. V usage is TRBV4-1 and J usage is TRBJ1-5; no firm D call. The germline V gene encodes CDR1 MGHRA and CDR2 YSYEKL. Trimming took 0 bases from V and 6 from J, leaving 12 bases between them. The CDR3 sequence is 15 residues long. The CDR3 bases are TGCGCCAGCAGCCAAGATGTTGGGCGCCCTCAGCCCCAGCATTTT. Translated: CASSQDVGRPQPQHF.